This T cell receptor (beta chain) was observed in a study of cytomegalovirus exposure and HLA in healthy donors. As for this clone: The antigen remains undetermined.

The PCR had 60 Vbeta and 13 Jbeta primers. Some clones are missing from TCRdb's copy, which holds only in-frame ones; the method was immunoSEQ multiplex PCR. The repertoire includes roughly 160,000 clones, about 82% of them detected once, and 7% sits in the top ten. Study results and limitations: The majority of CMV-associated TCR beta chains were reported as apparently HLA-restricted in a later analysis.

Germline V gives CDR1 SQVTM, CDR2 ANQGSEA. V lost 5 bases to trimming and J lost 8 bases, with 15 bases between them. This CDR3 has 12 amino acids. What was sequenced was PBMCs. V usage is TRBV29-1 and J usage is TRBJ1-1, with D unclear. The receptor comes from a woman aged 30 to 39 in good health and CMV-seropositive. The CDR3: CSVRSGRPEAFF. The CDR3 coding sequence is TGCAGCGTTCGCTCGGGGAGGCCCGAAGCTTTCTTT.